These 29 T cell receptor beta chains were sequenced from one sample in a study of OX40 agonist ivuxolimab in advanced cancers. Receptor amplification or capture employed the immunoSEQ multiplex PCR assay. This is the immuneACCESS table as TCRdb keeps it, with only in-frame sequences that have V and J called. A part of the clones is gone; compared with another copy, unresolved V genes explain less than half, and the rest is unexplained. The sample table holds approximately 82,000 clones, of which around 84% were seen once. Of the sample, 6% to 8% is held by the ten largest clones. Sequenced material: CD4+ or CD8+ T cells sorted from blood, taken in a trial of the OX40 agonist ivuxolimab. These receptors all come from an adult with an advanced solid tumor such as melanoma, head and neck, liver or kidney cancer.

This chain links TRBV2 with TRBJ2-3; D uncertain. CDR3 length: 15 amino acids. Trimming removed 3 bases from V and 1 base from J, with 11 bases in between. In germline, CDR1 is SNHLY, CDR2 FYNNEI. CDR3 sequence: CASSDFGARTDTQYF. The CDR3 coding sequence is TGTGCCAGCAGTGACTTCGGCGCCCGCACAGATACGCAGTATTTT.

This clone has only one observation. This sequence joins TRBV5-1 and TRBJ1-1; 8 bases map to TRBD1. The germline V gene encodes CDR1 SGHRS and CDR2 YFSETQ. The CDR3 is 17 amino acids. Trimming took 0 bases from V and 5 from J; bases not matched to a gene: 12. The CDR3 bases are TGCGCCAGCAGCTTGGATGGTCGAGCAGGGGGCTTTACTGAAGCTTTCTTT. Its translation: CASSLDGRAGGFTEAFF.

The V call is TRBV7-9, the J call TRBJ1-4, with D possibly matching TRBD1 (5 bases). V was shortened by 0 bases and J by 16 bases, with 12 bases between the two germline ends. CDR3 length: 12 residues. Per germline, CDR1 SEHNR and CDR2 FQNEAQ (reference sequence). The CDR3 protein is CASSLAGRGKFF. The CDR3, as DNA: TGTGCCAGCAGCTTAGCGGGCCGGGGGAAGTTTTTT.

This clone has just one count. CDR3 coding DNA: TGTGCCAGCAGCGTAGATCCGTCAGGGGGCTATGAGCAGTTCTTC. It yields the protein CASSVDPSGGYEQFF. This chain uses TRBV9 with TRBJ2-1; 8 nucleotides agree with TRBD1. This CDR3 has 15 residues. The germline V gene has CDR1 SGDLS and CDR2 YYNGEE. The J segment lost 8 bases and the V segment lost 0 bases, leaving 7 bases of the junction unmatched. The whole variable domain, remainder taken from reference TRBV9 and TRBJ2-1, is DSGVTQTPKHLITATGQRVTLRCSPRSGDLSVYWYQQSLDQGLQFLIQYYNGEERAKGNILERFSAQQFPDLHSELNLSSLELGDSALYFCASSVDPSGGYEQFFGPGTRLTVL.

A single count supports this clone. The CDR3 coding sequence is TGTGCCAGTAGTCTCGGGGACAGTCCTAACTATGGCTACACCTTC. Protein product: CASSLGDSPNYGYTF. The J gene is TRBJ1-2, the V gene TRBV19; 7 positions agree with TRBD1. There are 15 residues in the CDR3. The V segment lost 5 bases and the J segment 0 bases; nucleotides outside the gene matches: 6. Germline-derived CDR1 and CDR2 are LNHDA and SQIVND (reference sequence). Combining the CDR3 with reference TRBV19 and TRBJ1-2 gives the whole variable domain DGGITQSPKYLFRKEGQNVTLSCEQNLNHDAMYWYRQDPGQGLRLIYYSQIVNDFQKGDIAEGYSVSREKKESFPLTVTSAQKNPTAFYLCASSLGDSPNYGYTFGSGTRLTVV.

The chain couples TRBV18 to TRBJ1-1; tentatively, D is TRBD1 (6 bases). This CDR3 has 15 residues. V shed 2 bases and J shed 1 base, with 11 bases lying between them. The V gene's germline CDR1 is KGHSH and CDR2 LQKENI. CDR3 sequence reads: CASSPNRDPNTEAFF. For the CDR3, the DNA is TGTGCCAGCTCACCAAACAGGGACCCGAACACTGAAGCTTTCTTT.

The chain uses TRBV7-8 and TRBJ2-3; D gene ambiguous. Looked up from germline, CDR1 is SGHVS and CDR2 is FQNEAQ. There are 14 residues in the CDR3. Trimming took off 1 base at V and 6 bases at J, with 11 bases between the two ends. CDR3 sequence: CASSLGHGGDTQYF. The CDR3 DNA reads as TGTGCCAGCAGCTTAGGTCACGGTGGTGATACGCAGTATTTT.

V usage is TRBV9 and J usage is TRBJ1-4, with 7 positions matching TRBD1. Germline loops: CDR1 SGDLS, CDR2 YYNGEE. V dropped 0 bases and J dropped 6; count of bases not matched to a gene: 14. The CDR3 has 18 residues. The CDR3 protein is CASSVATGIVIGDEKLFF. CDR3 sequence (DNA): TGTGCCAGCAGCGTAGCGACAGGGATAGTAATAGGGGATGAAAAACTGTTTTTT.

V gene TRBV7-6 combines with J gene TRBJ1-1; D is perhaps TRBD1 (5 bases). V lost 1 base and J lost 5, with 11 bases in between. In germline, CDR1 is SGHVS, CDR2 FNYEAQ. CDR3 size: 14 residues. CDR3 in DNA: TGTGCCAGCAGCTTAGGTTCAGGGACTACTGAAGCTTTCTTT. Protein sequence: CASSLGSGTTEAFF.

In DNA, the CDR3 is TGTGCCAGCAAATTACACGGGTACGAGCAGTACTTC. Residues: CASKLHGYEQYF. The chain joins TRBV6-6 to TRBJ2-7; D remains unclear. Germline assignment: CDR1 MNHNY and CDR2 SVGAGI (reference sequence). CDR3 length: 12 residues. The germline V and J ends were trimmed by 7 bases and 4 bases, with 11 bases remaining between them.

V gene TRBV20-1 combines with J gene TRBJ1-1, with 7 bases aligning to TRBD1. CDR3 size: 11 residues. Unmatched junction bases numbered 0, after V lost 4 bases and J lost 4 bases. Germline CDR1 and CDR2: DFQATT and SNEGSKA (reference sequence). CDR3 DNA sequence: TGCAGTGCTACAGGGGGCACTGAAGCTTTCTTT. Amino acid sequence: CSATGGTEAFF.

The rearrangement uses TRBV10-3 and TRBJ2-7; 8 nucleotides line up with TRBD1. The germline CDR1 and CDR2 sequences are ENHRY and SYGVKD. The ends lost 9 bases at V and 2 bases at J; junction bases unmatched: 12. CDR3 length: 15 amino acids. CDR3 loop: CAISSGQGGTYEQYF. CDR3 in DNA: TGTGCCATTTCCTCTGGACAGGGAGGCACCTACGAGCAGTACTTC.

The V call is TRBV5-4, the J call TRBJ1-2; 8 nucleotides agree with TRBD1. This CDR3 region has 14 residues. V shed 1 base, J shed 4 bases, and the junction held 3 bases outside the gene matches. Germline V gene data show CDR1 as SGHNT and CDR2 as YYREEE (reference sequence). The CDR3 protein is CASSLPQGAYGYTF. The CDR3 coding sequence is TGTGCCAGCAGCTTGCCGCAGGGGGCCTATGGCTACACCTTC.

V usage is TRBV7-9 and J usage is TRBJ1-2; 10 bases are a match to TRBD1. This CDR3 comprises 17 residues. V lost 2 bases and J lost 5; bases outside the gene matches: 11. Germline V gives CDR1 SEHNR, CDR2 FQNEAQ (reference sequence). CDR3 in amino acids: CASSLSDRGRPPYGYTF. DNA for the CDR3: TGTGCCAGCAGCTTAAGTGACAGGGGGCGCCCCCCTTATGGCTACACCTTC.

This chain links TRBV6-5 with TRBJ1-1; 7 bases are shared with TRBD1. The CDR3 spans 13 residues. V was clipped by 1 base and J by 8 bases; unmatched bases: 4. From germline, CDR1 is MNHEY and CDR2 SVGAGI. The CDR3 nucleotides read TGTGCCAGCAGTTACTTGGAGGGGGCCGAAGCTTTCTTT. The encoded protein is CASSYLEGAEAFF.

The chain combines TRBV11-2 with TRBJ2-5; no clear D. From germline, CDR1 is SGHAT and CDR2 FQNNGV. The V and J ends lost 5 bases and 5 bases respectively, with 6 bases between them. This CDR3 contains 11 residues. The CDR3 region has the DNA TGTGCCAGCAGCCTCGGTGAGACCCAGTACTTC. It specifies CASSLGETQYF.

This clone turned up a few times. The V and J genes are TRBV7-9 and TRBJ2-7; maybe TRBD2 (5 bases). The CDR3 runs 13 residues. The V and J ends lost 10 bases and 0 bases respectively, with 13 bases between them. Per germline, CDR1 SEHNR and CDR2 FQNEAQ (reference sequence). The chain's CDR3 is CATRAGSSYEQYF. The DNA for the CDR3 is TGTGCCACCCGAGCTGGGAGCTCCTACGAGCAGTACTTC.

The rearrangement links TRBV6-6 to TRBJ1-2; TRBD1 might be the D (5 bases). CDR3 length: 14 amino acids. Trimming took 4 bases from V and 0 from J, leaving 9 bases between them. Per the germline V gene, CDR1 is MNHNY and CDR2 is SVGAGI (reference sequence). For the CDR3, the DNA is TGTGCCAGCAGTTGGGACGAGACTAACTATGGCTACACCTTC. Its translation: CASSWDETNYGYTF.

The rearrangement links TRBV19 to TRBJ1-5, with 7 bases aligning to TRBD1. Germline CDR1 LNHDA, CDR2 SQIVND (reference sequence). This CDR3 region has 14 residues. Losses at the gene ends were 5 bases for V and 4 bases for J; bases not matched to a gene: 5. CDR3 nucleotides: TGTGCCAGTAGTCCCAGGGGGAGTAATCAGCCCCAGCATTTT. Translated, it gives CASSPRGSNQPQHF.

This chain joins TRBV27 and TRBJ2-7; D call uncertain. Germline assignment: CDR1 MNHEY and CDR2 SMNVEV (reference sequence). The CDR3 runs 15 residues. Trimming pared 2 bases from V and 2 bases from J, leaving 13 bases between. CDR3 loop: CASSLMTAPAYEQYF. The CDR3, as DNA: TGTGCCAGCAGTTTAATGACTGCGCCAGCCTACGAGCAGTACTTC.

V is TRBV4-1 and J is TRBJ2-7; D may be TRBD1 (6 bases). Germline loops: CDR1 MGHRA, CDR2 YSYEKL. With 1 base removed from V and 1 base from J, the gap between germline ends came to 11 bases. CDR3 length: 15 amino acids. In DNA, the CDR3 is TGCGCCAGCAGCCAAGCAGAGGGGGATTCCTACGAGCAGTACTTC. Its translation: CASSQAEGDSYEQYF.

V is TRBV7-2 and J is TRBJ2-7; D remains ambiguous. The CDR3 has 14 residues. V dropped 1 base and J dropped 0 bases, with 7 bases sitting between them. CDR1 is SGHTA and CDR2 is FQGNSA in the germline V gene. The DNA for the CDR3 is TGTGCCAGCAGCTTAGAAGACATCTCCTACGAGCAGTACTTC. As protein: CASSLEDISYEQYF.

V gene TRBV5-1 combines with J gene TRBJ2-1; 8 bases line up with TRBD1. CDR1 is SGHRS and CDR2 is YFSETQ in the germline V gene. The CDR3 sequence is 15 residues long. The trim removed 2 bases at V and 3 bases at J, leaving 4 bases unmatched. CDR3 amino acids: CASSFGQGGYNEQFF. The CDR3 region has the DNA TGCGCCAGCAGCTTCGGACAGGGAGGCTACAATGAGCAGTTCTTC. The full variable domain, completed using reference TRBV5-1 and TRBJ2-1, is KAGVTQTPRYLIKTRGQQVTLSCSPISGHRSVSWYQQTPGQGLQFLFEYFSETQRNKGNFPGRFSGRQFSNSRSEMNVSTLELGDSALYLCASSFGQGGYNEQFFGPGTRLTVL.

The genes are TRBV4-3 and TRBJ1-3; D is possibly TRBD1 (5 bases). There are 16 residues in the CDR3. The V and J ends lost 3 bases and 0 bases respectively, with 12 bases between them. The germline V gene has CDR1 LGHNA and CDR2 YSLEER. This chain's CDR3 is CASSQGVASSGNTIYF. In DNA, the CDR3 is TGCGCCAGCAGCCAGGGGGTCGCAAGCTCTGGAAACACCATATATTTT.

The chain couples TRBV4-1 to TRBJ1-2; maybe TRBD1 (5 bases). The CDR3 is 15 residues long. In germline, CDR1 is MGHRA, CDR2 YSYEKL. Trimming stripped 0 bases from V and 2 bases from J, with 10 bases between. The CDR3 reads CASSQEARENYGYTF. DNA of the CDR3: TGCGCCAGCAGCCAAGAAGCCAGGGAGAACTATGGCTACACCTTC.

This clone was found a few times. The rearrangement links TRBV5-4 to TRBJ2-7; the match to TRBD1 covers 8 bases. Germline CDR1 SGHNT, CDR2 YYREEE (reference sequence). The CDR3 is made up of 15 amino acids. Germline trimming cut 4 bases from V and 4 bases from J; bases unmatched to any gene: 10. DNA for the CDR3: TGTGCCAGCAGCGGGTCCCGGACAGGGACGTACGAGCAGTACTTC. Translated: CASSGSRTGTYEQYF.

This CDR3 is CASSEKDSHQPQHF. The CDR3 DNA reads TGTGCCAGCAGTGAAAAGGACAGCCATCAGCCCCAGCATTTT. The chain has TRBV25-1 and TRBJ1-5; D perhaps matches TRBD1 (6 bases). The CDR3 has 14 residues. Germline CDR1 is MGHDK and CDR2 is SYGVNS. V lost 2 bases, J lost 5 bases, and 10 bases lay in between.

V and J are TRBV2 and TRBJ1-3, with a possible D match to TRBD1 (6 bases). The CDR3 runs to 17 residues. Trimming took 4 bases from V and 0 from J, leaving 16 bases between them. CDR1 SNHLY and CDR2 FYNNEI come from the germline V gene. The CDR3 loop is CASSVNRVVISGNTIYF. The DNA of the CDR3 is TGTGCCAGCAGTGTTAACAGGGTAGTAATCTCTGGAAACACCATATATTTT. The full variable domain, in which reference TRBV2 and TRBJ1-3 provide the parts outside the CDR3, is EPEVTQTPSHQVTQMGQEVILRCVPISNHLYFYWYRQILGQKVEFLVSFYNNEISEKSEIFDDQFSVERPDGSNFTLKIRSTKLEDSAMYFCASSVNRVVISGNTIYFGEGSWLTVV.

The chain is built from TRBV18 and TRBJ1-4; unclear D gene. Between the trimmed V and J ends, which lost 2 bases and 1 base, there was a span of 8 bases. This CDR3 has 15 residues. Germline V gene lookup returns CDR1 KGHSH and CDR2 LQKENI. The DNA for the CDR3 is TGTGCCAGCTCACCATGGCGGGAAACTAATGAAAAACTGTTTTTT. It yields the protein CASSPWRETNEKLFF.